The rows below give T cell receptor beta chains drawn from one sample of a study of cytomegalovirus exposure and HLA in healthy donors. Generated by immunoSEQ multiplex PCR, the TCRdb table keeps only in-frame clones and is missing some. The data show about 220,000 clones, with roughly 84% seen just once and around 15% held by the top ten. The specimen was PBMCs. The source of these receptors is a woman under 40 in good health and CMV-seropositive. Each CDR3 is given with its conserved first and last residue. The order of the fields is J gene, clone size, D gene, CDR3 length, V gene, CDR3 protein, CDR3 DNA. A D gene is named only where the DNA matches it firmly. Size is stated for part of the rows, as once, few or many counts, or as a class when the clone is expanded.

J gene: TRBJ2-7
clone size: .
D gene: TRBD2
CDR3 length: 15
V gene: TRBV7-2
CDR3 protein: CASSSPREGHYEQYF
CDR3 DNA: TGTGCCAGCAGCTCGCCGAGGGAGGGCCACTACGAGCAGTACTTC

J gene: TRBJ2-7
clone size: .
D gene: TRBD1
CDR3 length: 14
V gene: TRBV5-4
CDR3 protein: CASSLTDRADEQYF
CDR3 DNA: TGTGCCAGCAGCTTGACGGACAGGGCAGACGAGCAGTACTTC

J gene: TRBJ1-5
clone size: few
D gene: .
CDR3 length: 16
V gene: TRBV4-1
CDR3 protein: CASSQDASKGNQPQHF
CDR3 DNA: TGCGCCAGCAGCCAAGATGCGAGTAAGGGCAATCAGCCCCAGCATTTT

J gene: TRBJ2-7
clone size: .
D gene: .
CDR3 length: 14
V gene: TRBV5-1
CDR3 protein: CASSSAADSYEQYF
CDR3 DNA: TGCGCCAGCAGTTCCGCGGCAGACTCCTACGAGCAGTACTTC

J gene: TRBJ1-2
clone size: .
D gene: TRBD1
CDR3 length: 14
V gene: TRBV19
CDR3 protein: CASRRDRGYYGYTF
CDR3 DNA: TGTGCCAGTAGACGGGACAGGGGATACTATGGCTACACCTTC

J gene: TRBJ1-1
clone size: once
D gene: .
CDR3 length: 15
V gene: TRBV5-3
CDR3 protein: CARKRGDTMNTEAFF
CDR3 DNA: TGTGCCAGAAAAAGAGGGGACACAATGAACACTGAAGCTTTCTTT

J gene: TRBJ2-5
clone size: .
D gene: .
CDR3 length: 15
V gene: TRBV25-1
CDR3 protein: CASSEWDFSGETQYF
CDR3 DNA: TGTGCCAGCAGTGAATGGGACTTTAGTGGTGAGACCCAGTACTTC

J gene: TRBJ1-1
clone size: .
D gene: .
CDR3 length: 15
V gene: TRBV6-5
CDR3 protein: CASSYVFSVNTEAFF
CDR3 DNA: TGTGCCAGCAGTTATGTTTTCTCGGTTAACACTGAAGCTTTCTTT

J gene: TRBJ2-3
clone size: .
D gene: .
CDR3 length: 14
V gene: TRBV10-3
CDR3 protein: CAIREHASTDTQYF
CDR3 DNA: TGTGCCATCAGGGAACATGCTAGCACAGATACGCAGTATTTT

J gene: TRBJ1-2
clone size: .
D gene: .
CDR3 length: 14
V gene: TRBV29-1
CDR3 protein: CSVEDQRGSRGYTF
CDR3 DNA: TGCAGCGTTGAAGATCAAAGGGGGTCAAGGGGCTACACCTTC

J gene: TRBJ2-1
clone size: .
D gene: .
CDR3 length: 13
V gene: TRBV10-1
CDR3 protein: CASSESGYNEQFF
CDR3 DNA: TGCGCCAGCAGTGAGTCCGGATACAATGAGCAGTTCTTC

J gene: TRBJ2-1
clone size: .
D gene: TRBD2
CDR3 length: 13
V gene: TRBV6-5
CDR3 protein: CASSTGTRHEQFF
CDR3 DNA: TGTGCCAGCAGCACCGGGACTAGACATGAGCAGTTCTTC

J gene: TRBJ2-7
clone size: .
D gene: .
CDR3 length: 15
V gene: TRBV6-5
CDR3 protein: CASSYSLSDPYEQYF
CDR3 DNA: TGTGCCAGCAGTTACTCGTTGTCAGACCCCTACGAGCAGTACTTC

J gene: TRBJ1-5
clone size: .
D gene: .
CDR3 length: 15
V gene: TRBV2
CDR3 protein: CASSEGASSNQPQHF
CDR3 DNA: TGTGCCAGCAGTGAAGGTGCCAGCAGCAATCAGCCCCAGCATTTT

J gene: TRBJ2-6
clone size: .
D gene: .
CDR3 length: 20
V gene: TRBV10-3
CDR3 protein: CAISEARGTAVRSGANVLTF
CDR3 DNA: TGTGCCATCAGTGAGGCCCGCGGGACAGCTGTTCGCTCTGGGGCCAACGTCCTGACTTTC

J gene: TRBJ2-7
clone size: .
D gene: .
CDR3 length: 15
V gene: TRBV30
CDR3 protein: CAWSPRDFSSYEQYF
CDR3 DNA: TGTGCCTGGAGCCCCCGGGACTTTAGCTCCTACGAGCAGTACTTC

J gene: TRBJ1-1
clone size: few
D gene: .
CDR3 length: 15
V gene: TRBV12-5
CDR3 protein: CASGSPQVTGTEAFF
CDR3 DNA: TGTGCTAGTGGTTCCCCCCAGGTCACGGGCACTGAAGCTTTCTTT

J gene: TRBJ1-2
clone size: .
D gene: .
CDR3 length: 14
V gene: TRBV25-1
CDR3 protein: CASCGLIGASGYTF
CDR3 DNA: TGTGCCAGTTGTGGTCTAATCGGGGCCTCCGGCTACACCTTC

J gene: TRBJ1-2
clone size: .
D gene: .
CDR3 length: 14
V gene: TRBV28
CDR3 protein: CASTQVGFIYGYTF
CDR3 DNA: TGTGCCAGCACCCAAGTCGGGTTTATCTATGGCTACACCTTC

J gene: TRBJ2-2
clone size: once
D gene: TRBD2
CDR3 length: 16
V gene: TRBV30
CDR3 protein: CAWTRGLAGSTGELFF
CDR3 DNA: TGTGCCTGGACTAGAGGACTAGCGGGATCAACCGGGGAGCTGTTTTTT

J gene: TRBJ2-6
clone size: .
D gene: .
CDR3 length: 16
V gene: TRBV15
CDR3 protein: CATSREANSGANVLTF
CDR3 DNA: TGTGCCACCAGCAGAGAGGCGAACTCTGGGGCCAACGTCCTGACTTTC

J gene: TRBJ1-3
clone size: .
D gene: .
CDR3 length: 16
V gene: TRBV6-5
CDR3 protein: CASSSSGPKKRNTIYF
CDR3 DNA: TGTGCCAGCAGTTCGTCTGGACCGAAAAAGAGAAACACCATATATTTT

J gene: TRBJ1-2
clone size: .
D gene: .
CDR3 length: 17
V gene: TRBV7-3
CDR3 protein: CASSLIGGPQSADGYTF
CDR3 DNA: TGTGCCAGCAGCTTAATTGGGGGACCGCAATCGGCAGATGGCTACACCTTC

J gene: TRBJ1-4
clone size: .
D gene: .
CDR3 length: 20
V gene: TRBV30
CDR3 protein: CAWSGPGLRRGKSTNEKLFF
CDR3 DNA: TGTGCCTGGAGTGGCCCAGGACTCAGGCGGGGCAAATCAACTAATGAAAAACTGTTTTTT

J gene: TRBJ2-5
clone size: .
D gene: TRBD1
CDR3 length: 13
V gene: TRBV2
CDR3 protein: CATRTGGAETQYF
CDR3 DNA: TGTGCCACTAGGACAGGGGGCGCGGAGACCCAGTACTTC

J gene: TRBJ2-1
clone size: few
D gene: .
CDR3 length: 16
V gene: TRBV30
CDR3 protein: CAWRKVGGERRVEQFF
CDR3 DNA: TGTGCCTGGAGGAAAGTTGGCGGGGAACGGAGGGTTGAGCAGTTCTTC

J gene: TRBJ1-2
clone size: .
D gene: .
CDR3 length: 14
V gene: TRBV4-1
CDR3 protein: CASSHWGNSYGYTF
CDR3 DNA: TGCGCCAGCAGCCACTGGGGAAATTCCTATGGCTACACCTTC

J gene: TRBJ2-1
clone size: once
D gene: TRBD1
CDR3 length: 16
V gene: TRBV7-3
CDR3 protein: CASSWDSDSSYNEQFF
CDR3 DNA: TGTGCCAGCAGCTGGGACAGCGACAGCTCCTACAATGAGCAGTTCTTC

J gene: TRBJ2-7
clone size: few
D gene: .
CDR3 length: 14
V gene: TRBV5-4
CDR3 protein: CASSLDTGSYEQYF
CDR3 DNA: TGTGCCAGCAGCTTGGATACAGGATCCTACGAGCAGTACTTC

J gene: TRBJ2-3
clone size: .
D gene: .
CDR3 length: 16
V gene: TRBV4-1
CDR3 protein: CASSHPYPDWGDTQYF
CDR3 DNA: TGCGCCAGCAGCCATCCATACCCGGACTGGGGGGATACGCAGTATTTT

J gene: TRBJ2-7
clone size: .
D gene: TRBD2
CDR3 length: 15
V gene: TRBV15
CDR3 protein: CATSSRLAGGYEQYF
CDR3 DNA: TGTGCCACCAGCAGCAGACTAGCGGGAGGTTACGAGCAGTACTTC

J gene: TRBJ1-5
clone size: once
D gene: .
CDR3 length: 15
V gene: TRBV7-9
CDR3 protein: CASSLGGLKDQPQHF
CDR3 DNA: TGTGCCAGCAGCTTAGGGGGGCTAAAGGATCAGCCCCAGCATTTT

J gene: TRBJ1-1
clone size: .
D gene: .
CDR3 length: 12
V gene: TRBV11-2
CDR3 protein: CASSWTDTEAFF
CDR3 DNA: TGTGCCAGCAGCTGGACAGACACTGAAGCTTTCTTT

J gene: TRBJ1-1
clone size: .
D gene: .
CDR3 length: 12
V gene: TRBV30
CDR3 protein: CAWRSGLSEAFF
CDR3 DNA: TGTGCCTGGAGAAGTGGGCTGTCGGAGGCTTTCTTT

J gene: TRBJ1-2
clone size: once
D gene: TRBD1
CDR3 length: 14
V gene: TRBV7-9
CDR3 protein: CASSLAGTGDGYTF
CDR3 DNA: TGTGCCAGCAGCTTAGCCGGGACAGGGGATGGCTACACCTTC

J gene: TRBJ1-1
clone size: once
D gene: .
CDR3 length: 14
V gene: TRBV7-6
CDR3 protein: CASSQGGLNTEAFF
CDR3 DNA: TGTGCCAGCAGCCAAGGAGGGTTGAACACTGAAGCTTTCTTT

J gene: TRBJ2-7
clone size: .
D gene: TRBD1
CDR3 length: 18
V gene: TRBV6-1
CDR3 protein: CASSVGFTGTGASYEQYF
CDR3 DNA: TGTGCCAGCAGTGTAGGCTTTACCGGGACAGGGGCCTCCTACGAGCAGTACTTC

J gene: TRBJ1-2
clone size: .
D gene: TRBD1
CDR3 length: 15
V gene: TRBV6-1
CDR3 protein: CASSVRGQPSYGYTF
CDR3 DNA: TGTGCCAGCAGTGTTCGGGGACAGCCCAGCTATGGCTACACCTTC

J gene: TRBJ2-7
clone size: .
D gene: .
CDR3 length: 11
V gene: TRBV25-1
CDR3 protein: CASSQGYEQYF
CDR3 DNA: TGTGCCAGCTCCCAGGGGTACGAGCAGTACTTC

J gene: TRBJ2-1
clone size: few
D gene: .
CDR3 length: 14
V gene: TRBV10-1
CDR3 protein: CASSEGGSYNEQFF
CDR3 DNA: TGCGCCAGCAGTGAAGGCGGTTCCTACAATGAGCAGTTCTTC

J gene: TRBJ2-3
clone size: once
D gene: .
CDR3 length: 14
V gene: TRBV27
CDR3 protein: CASSSGRSTDTQYF
CDR3 DNA: TGTGCCAGCAGTTCGGGACGGAGCACAGATACGCAGTATTTT

J gene: TRBJ1-1
clone size: .
D gene: .
CDR3 length: 12
V gene: TRBV30
CDR3 protein: CASAPVNTEAFF
CDR3 DNA: TGTGCCTCCGCACCGGTGAACACTGAAGCTTTCTTT

J gene: TRBJ1-2
clone size: .
D gene: .
CDR3 length: 12
V gene: TRBV6-1
CDR3 protein: CASREGIYGYTF
CDR3 DNA: TGTGCCAGCCGGGAAGGAATCTATGGCTACACCTTC

J gene: TRBJ1-1
clone size: .
D gene: .
CDR3 length: 16
V gene: TRBV5-6
CDR3 protein: CASSFLDNLMNTEAFF
CDR3 DNA: TGTGCCAGCAGCTTTCTGGACAACCTCATGAACACTGAAGCTTTCTTT

J gene: TRBJ1-2
clone size: .
D gene: .
CDR3 length: 14
V gene: TRBV7-2
CDR3 protein: CASSSGQASYGYTF
CDR3 DNA: TGTGCCAGCAGCTCTGGGCAGGCGAGCTATGGCTACACCTTC

J gene: TRBJ1-2
clone size: .
D gene: .
CDR3 length: 15
V gene: TRBV6-5
CDR3 protein: CASSRKPTTNYGYTF
CDR3 DNA: TGTGCCAGCAGTAGGAAGCCGACGACTAACTATGGCTACACCTTC

J gene: TRBJ2-3
clone size: .
D gene: .
CDR3 length: 15
V gene: TRBV4-3
CDR3 protein: CASSLLGGETDTQYF
CDR3 DNA: TGCGCCAGCAGCCTCCTGGGGGGCGAAACAGATACGCAGTATTTT

J gene: TRBJ1-5
clone size: .
D gene: .
CDR3 length: 15
V gene: TRBV23-1
CDR3 protein: CASAPLGQGGQPQHF
CDR3 DNA: TGCGCCAGCGCCCCTCTGGGGCAGGGAGGCCAGCCCCAGCATTTT

J gene: TRBJ2-1
clone size: .
D gene: .
CDR3 length: 15
V gene: TRBV9
CDR3 protein: CASSQGAGSYNEQFF
CDR3 DNA: TGTGCCAGCAGCCAAGGGGCGGGGTCATACAATGAGCAGTTCTTC

J gene: TRBJ1-1
clone size: .
D gene: TRBD1
CDR3 length: 14
V gene: TRBV9
CDR3 protein: CASSPLRGTTEAFF
CDR3 DNA: TGTGCCAGCAGCCCCCTCAGGGGGACCACTGAAGCTTTCTTT

J gene: TRBJ2-1
clone size: .
D gene: TRBD2
CDR3 length: 16
V gene: TRBV29-1
CDR3 protein: CSVETRGSGSSNEQFF
CDR3 DNA: TGCAGCGTTGAGACCCGAGGTAGCGGGAGTAGCAATGAGCAGTTCTTC